Listed below are T cell receptor beta chains from one sample, sequenced in a study of cytomegalovirus exposure and HLA in healthy donors. Method: immunoSEQ multiplex PCR; TCRdb's copy keeps in-frame clones and lacks some. The sample records about 150,000 clones, 60% to 75% being singletons. Input material: PBMCs. The source of these receptors is a man aged 18 to 29 in good health and CMV-seronegative. Both conserved end residues are part of each CDR3. Each record gives: CDR3 DNA, CDR3 protein, V gene, clone size, J gene, D gene. D genes are given only for firm matches. Part of the rows lack a size; the others show once, few, many or a class for expanded clones.

DNA: TGTGCCTGGAGTTCCACAGGGGGATCACCCCTCCACTTT; CDR3: CAWSSTGGSPLHF; V: TRBV30; size: once; J: TRBJ1-6; D: TRBD1
DNA: TGTGCCAGCAGCTTGGGTTATGGGACAGGGGGAAACACCATATATTTT; CDR3: CASSLGYGTGGNTIYF; V: TRBV5-4; size: -; J: TRBJ1-3; D: TRBD1
DNA: TGCGCCAGCAGCTTTATAGAGGGCCGTTTCTCTGGAAACACCATATATTTT; CDR3: CASSFIEGRFSGNTIYF; V: TRBV5-1; size: -; J: TRBJ1-3; D: -
DNA: TGCGCCAGCAGCCCCCCGGGACTAGCCTCCTACGAGCAGTACTTC; CDR3: CASSPPGLASYEQYF; V: TRBV5-1; size: -; J: TRBJ2-7; D: TRBD2
DNA: TGTGCCAGCTCACCCAACGCAGGGTTGGTCAACACCGGGGAGCTGTTTTTT; CDR3: CASSPNAGLVNTGELFF; V: TRBV18; size: few; J: TRBJ2-2; D: -
DNA: TGTGCCAGCTCACCACGTTCAGGTAACACTGAAGCTTTCTTT; CDR3: CASSPRSGNTEAFF; V: TRBV18; size: -; J: TRBJ1-1; D: -
DNA: TGTGCCAGCAGTCGCGGGACCGATTATAATTCATCCCTCCACTTT; CDR3: CASSRGTDYNSSLHF; V: TRBV28; size: -; J: TRBJ1-6; D: -
DNA: TGTGCCAGCAGCTTAGCCTACCCGGGACAGGGCTACGAGCAGTACTTC; CDR3: CASSLAYPGQGYEQYF; V: TRBV7-2; size: few; J: TRBJ2-7; D: TRBD1
DNA: TGTGCCAGCAGCTTCACTTTGGGGGAGCTGTTTTTT; CDR3: CASSFTLGELFF; V: TRBV9; size: -; J: TRBJ2-2; D: -
DNA: TGTGCCAGCAGCTCGACTATCTCTCCGGGGGAGACCCAGTACTTC; CDR3: CASSSTISPGETQYF; V: TRBV7-2; size: -; J: TRBJ2-5; D: -
DNA: TGTGCCAGCGGGTACCCGGGACAGTTGAACACCATATATTTT; CDR3: CASGYPGQLNTIYF; V: TRBV27; size: once; J: TRBJ1-3; D: TRBD1
DNA: TGCAGCGATCGGGACAGGAGCTCCTATAATTCACCCCTCCACTTT; CDR3: CSDRDRSSYNSPLHF; V: TRBV29-1; size: -; J: TRBJ1-6; D: TRBD1
DNA: TGTGCCAGCAGCAACACCGGTTGGGCCGGGGGGGAAATCAGCTCCTACAATGAGCAGTTCTTC; CDR3: CASSNTGWAGGEISSYNEQFF; V: TRBV7-6; size: -; J: TRBJ2-1; D: TRBD2
DNA: TGTGCCAGCAGCTTAGGGGCAGATTTAACCTACAATGAGCAGTTCTTC; CDR3: CASSLGADLTYNEQFF; V: TRBV7-2; size: few; J: TRBJ2-1; D: -
DNA: TGTGCCAGCAGTTTTAGTGGCTACAATGAGCAGTTCTTC; CDR3: CASSFSGYNEQFF; V: TRBV28; size: -; J: TRBJ2-1; D: -
DNA: TGTGCCAGCGTGGGGGCGACAGCAACTAATGAAAAACTGTTTTTT; CDR3: CASVGATATNEKLFF; V: TRBV28; size: -; J: TRBJ1-4; D: -
DNA: TGTGCCAGCAGCCCTTTGGTTCGGAGAGACTATAATTCACCCCTCCACTTT; CDR3: CASSPLVRRDYNSPLHF; V: TRBV7-8; size: -; J: TRBJ1-6; D: -
DNA: TGCGCCAGCAGCTTTCTGGACAGGGTTAACACTGAAGCTTTCTTT; CDR3: CASSFLDRVNTEAFF; V: TRBV5-1; size: -; J: TRBJ1-1; D: TRBD1
DNA: TGTGCCAGCAGTGGAACTCTAGCGGGGGTTAGGGAGACCCAGTACTTC; CDR3: CASSGTLAGVRETQYF; V: TRBV2; size: once; J: TRBJ2-5; D: TRBD2
DNA: TGCGCCAGCAGCCAAGGGTTCGGGGCGGGGGGTGAGACCCAGTACTTC; CDR3: CASSQGFGAGGETQYF; V: TRBV4-1; size: -; J: TRBJ2-5; D: TRBD2
DNA: TGTGCCAGCAGCTTTGGGGCAGCTGGGGCCAACGGCCTGACTTTC; CDR3: CASSFGAAGANGLTF; V: TRBV5-8; size: -; J: TRBJ2-6; D: -
DNA: TGTGCCAGCGGGAGCAGGGGGAGAGCTTTCTTT; CDR3: CASGSRGRAFF; V: TRBV28; size: -; J: TRBJ1-1; D: TRBD1
DNA: TGTGCCAGCAGCCCCGGGGACAGGAGAAACAGTCAGTACTTC; CDR3: CASSPGDRRNSQYF; V: TRBV5-6; size: -; J: TRBJ2-4; D: TRBD1
DNA: TGTGCCAGCAGCTTAGGTGGGGGGGGGTGGAACACTGAAGCTTTCTTT; CDR3: CASSLGGGGWNTEAFF; V: TRBV7-8; size: -; J: TRBJ1-1; D: -
DNA: TGCGCCAGCTGCCTTTGGGACAGGCCAACCACAGATACGCAGTATTTT; CDR3: CASCLWDRPTTDTQYF; V: TRBV23-1; size: -; J: TRBJ2-3; D: TRBD1
DNA: TGTGCCTGGGCCGGGACAGGGGGAACAGATACGCAGTATTTT; CDR3: CAWAGTGGTDTQYF; V: TRBV30; size: -; J: TRBJ2-3; D: TRBD1
DNA: TGCGCCAGCAGCCCTTATAGCGGGGGGGCGCCAGATACGCAGTATTTT; CDR3: CASSPYSGGAPDTQYF; V: TRBV4-3; size: -; J: TRBJ2-3; D: TRBD2
DNA: TGTGCCAGCAGTGTATTATCGGACAGGGCGGCTTTCTTT; CDR3: CASSVLSDRAAFF; V: TRBV6-5; size: few; J: TRBJ1-1; D: TRBD1
DNA: TGTGCCAGTGGTGACGGGGGGGCAGCGAACTATGGCTACACCTTC; CDR3: CASGDGGAANYGYTF; V: TRBV19; size: -; J: TRBJ1-2; D: -
DNA: TGTGCCAGCAGCTTAGTCGGGGTGGGTAATCAGCCCCAGCATTTT; CDR3: CASSLVGVGNQPQHF; V: TRBV7-2; size: -; J: TRBJ1-5; D: -
DNA: TGCGCCAGCAGCTTGAGCCCCACTGGGGCCAACGTCCTGACTTTC; CDR3: CASSLSPTGANVLTF; V: TRBV5-1; size: -; J: TRBJ2-6; D: -
DNA: TGTGCCAGCAGCCCCCGGGGCAGGGGGCCCGGGGAGCTGTTTTTT; CDR3: CASSPRGRGPGELFF; V: TRBV7-3; size: -; J: TRBJ2-2; D: TRBD1
DNA: TGTGCCAGCAGCTTAGCTCGACGACTAGCGGGGACCGGGGAGCTGTTTTTT; CDR3: CASSLARRLAGTGELFF; V: TRBV11-2; size: -; J: TRBJ2-2; D: TRBD2